Below, one T cell receptor beta chain is given with its context. Germline CDR1 is KGHDR and CDR2 is SFDVKD. The CDR3 is made up of 23 amino acids. The V gene end was trimmed by 12 bases and the J gene end by 3 bases; junction bases not matched to a gene: 33. The authors' processing: Cell counts per sample came from amplifying reference gene primers. The table came from immunoSEQ multiplex PCR; TCRdb's copy has only in-frame clones and leaves some out. The V and J calls and clone size come from that table; D and trimming were worked out from the DNA. The sample has approximately 480,000 clones, 89% seen once. The sample is drawn from a study of blood T cell repertoires in COVID-19. Study in general: Sources were T cells, B-cell-depleted T cells, or PBMCs; the material itself was cDNA or gDNA.

The gene calls are TRBV24-1 and TRBJ2-6, with 8 positions matching TRBD2. This clonotype originated in a man between 18 and 29 years old with COVID-19, enrolled during active disease. Sequencing was done on a sample of peripheral blood. CDR3 loop: CAGEPTTLTRRQRGIGGANVLTF. The CDR3, as DNA: TGTGCCGGGGAACCAACGACTTTAACCCGCCGACAGCGGGGGATAGGTGGGGCCAACGTCCTGACTTTC.